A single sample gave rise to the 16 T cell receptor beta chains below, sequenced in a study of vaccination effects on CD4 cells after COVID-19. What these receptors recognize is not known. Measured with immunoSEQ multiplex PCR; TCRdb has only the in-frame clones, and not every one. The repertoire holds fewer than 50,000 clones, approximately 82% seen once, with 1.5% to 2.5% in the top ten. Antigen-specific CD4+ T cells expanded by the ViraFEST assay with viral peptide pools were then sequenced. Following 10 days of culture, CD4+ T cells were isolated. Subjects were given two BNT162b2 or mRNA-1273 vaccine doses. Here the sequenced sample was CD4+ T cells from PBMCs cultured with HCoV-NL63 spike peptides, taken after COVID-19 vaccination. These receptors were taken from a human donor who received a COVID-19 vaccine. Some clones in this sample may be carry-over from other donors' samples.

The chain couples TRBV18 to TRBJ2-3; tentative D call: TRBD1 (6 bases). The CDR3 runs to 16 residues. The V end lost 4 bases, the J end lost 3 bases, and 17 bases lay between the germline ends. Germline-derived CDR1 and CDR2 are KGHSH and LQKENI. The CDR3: CASSRTLRGGTDTQYF. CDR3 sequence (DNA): TGTGCCAGCTCACGGACACTCCGAGGGGGTACAGATACGCAGTATTTT. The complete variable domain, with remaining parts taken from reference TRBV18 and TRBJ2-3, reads NAGVMQNPRHLVRRRGQEARLRCSPMKGHSHVYWYRQLPEEGLKFMVYLQKENIIDESGMPKERFSAEFPKEGPSILRIQQVVRGDSAAYFCASSRTLRGGTDTQYFGPGTRLTVL.

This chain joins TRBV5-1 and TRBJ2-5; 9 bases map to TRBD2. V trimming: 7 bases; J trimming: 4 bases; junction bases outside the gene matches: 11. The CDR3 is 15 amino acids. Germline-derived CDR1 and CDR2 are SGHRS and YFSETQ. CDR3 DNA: TGCGCCAGCCAGACGGGACTAGCAGGGGGAGAGACCCAGTACTTC. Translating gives CASQTGLAGGETQYF.

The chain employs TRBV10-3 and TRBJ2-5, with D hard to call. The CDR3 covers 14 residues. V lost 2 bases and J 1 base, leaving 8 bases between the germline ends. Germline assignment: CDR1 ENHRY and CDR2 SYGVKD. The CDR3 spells CAISEGRIQETQYF. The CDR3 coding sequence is TGTGCCATCAGTGAGGGACGGATCCAAGAGACCCAGTACTTC.

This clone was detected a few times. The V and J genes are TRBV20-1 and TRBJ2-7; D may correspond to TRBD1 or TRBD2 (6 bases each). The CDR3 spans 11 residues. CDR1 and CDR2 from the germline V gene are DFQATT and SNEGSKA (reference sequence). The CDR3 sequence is CIPGGGYEQYV. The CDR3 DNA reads TGCATCCCCGGGGGCGGGTACGAGCAGTACGTC.

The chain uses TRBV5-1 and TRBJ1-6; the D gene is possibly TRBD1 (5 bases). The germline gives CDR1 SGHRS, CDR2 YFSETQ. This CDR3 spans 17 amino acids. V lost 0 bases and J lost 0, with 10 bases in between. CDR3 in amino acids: CASSLEKGSSYNSPLHF. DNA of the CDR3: TGCGCCAGCAGCTTGGAAAAGGGGAGCTCCTATAATTCACCCCTCCACTTT.

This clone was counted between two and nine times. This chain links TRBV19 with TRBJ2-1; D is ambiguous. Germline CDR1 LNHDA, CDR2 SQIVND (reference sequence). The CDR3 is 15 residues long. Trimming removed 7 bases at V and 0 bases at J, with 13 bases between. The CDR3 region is CASIRTGTSYNEQFF. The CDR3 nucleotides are TGTGCCAGTATCCGGACGGGCACCTCCTACAATGAGCAGTTCTTC.

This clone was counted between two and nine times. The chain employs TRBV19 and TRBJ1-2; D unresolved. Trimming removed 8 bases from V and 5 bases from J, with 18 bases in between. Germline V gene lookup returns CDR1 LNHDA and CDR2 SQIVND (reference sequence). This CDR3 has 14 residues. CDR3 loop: CASSGPGAAYGYTF. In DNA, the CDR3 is TGTGCCAGTTCCGGCCCAGGAGCCGCTTATGGCTACACCTTC.

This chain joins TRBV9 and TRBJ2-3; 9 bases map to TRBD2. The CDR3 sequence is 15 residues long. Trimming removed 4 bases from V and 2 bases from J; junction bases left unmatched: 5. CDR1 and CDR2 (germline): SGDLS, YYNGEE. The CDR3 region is CASSKIAGDTDTQYF. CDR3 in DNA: TGTGCCAGCAGCAAGATAGCGGGAGACACAGATACGCAGTATTTT.

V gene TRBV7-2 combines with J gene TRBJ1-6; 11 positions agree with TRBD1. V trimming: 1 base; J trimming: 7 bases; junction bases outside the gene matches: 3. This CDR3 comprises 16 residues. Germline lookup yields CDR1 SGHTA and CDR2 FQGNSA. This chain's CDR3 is CASSLGTGGANSPLHF. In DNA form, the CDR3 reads TGTGCCAGCAGCTTAGGGACAGGGGGCGCGAATTCACCCCTCCACTTT.

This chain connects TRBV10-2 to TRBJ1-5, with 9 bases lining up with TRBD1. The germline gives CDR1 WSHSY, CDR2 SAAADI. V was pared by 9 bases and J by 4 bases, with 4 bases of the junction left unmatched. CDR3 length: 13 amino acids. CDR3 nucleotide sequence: TGCGCCAGTAGGGGGACAGGGAATCAGCCCCAGCATTTT. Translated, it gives CASRGTGNQPQHF.

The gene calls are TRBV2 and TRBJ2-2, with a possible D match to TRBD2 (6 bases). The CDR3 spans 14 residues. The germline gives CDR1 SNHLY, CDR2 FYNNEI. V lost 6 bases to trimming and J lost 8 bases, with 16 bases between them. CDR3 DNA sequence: TGTGCCAGCAGAGTACTAGCCGGAGGGGGGGAGCTGTTTTTT. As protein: CASRVLAGGGELFF.

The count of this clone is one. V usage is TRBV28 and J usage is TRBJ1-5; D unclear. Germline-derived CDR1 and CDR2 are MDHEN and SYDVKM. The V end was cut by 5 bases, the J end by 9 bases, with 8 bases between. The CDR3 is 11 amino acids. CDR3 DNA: TGTGCCAGCAGTCGTCCGGGGCCCCAGCATTTT. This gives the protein CASSRPGPQHF.

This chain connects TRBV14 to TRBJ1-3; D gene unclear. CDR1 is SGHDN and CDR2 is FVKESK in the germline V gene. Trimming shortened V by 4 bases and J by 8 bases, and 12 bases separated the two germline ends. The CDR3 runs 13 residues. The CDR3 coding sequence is TGTGCCAGCAGCCTCGGACTGGGTGACACCATATATTTT. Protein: CASSLGLGDTIYF. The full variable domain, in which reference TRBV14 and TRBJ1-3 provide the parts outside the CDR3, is EAGVTQFPSHSVIEKGQTVTLRCDPISGHDNLYWYRRVMGKEIKFLLHFVKESKQDESGMPNNRFLAERTGGTYSTLKVQPAELEDSGVYFCASSLGLGDTIYFGEGSWLTVV.

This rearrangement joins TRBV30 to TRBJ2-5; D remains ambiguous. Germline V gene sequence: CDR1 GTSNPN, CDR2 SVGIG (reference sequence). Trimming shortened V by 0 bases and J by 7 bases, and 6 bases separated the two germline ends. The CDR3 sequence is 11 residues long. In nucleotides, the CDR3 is TGTGCCTGGAGTGTAGAGGTGACCCAGTACTTC. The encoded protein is CAWSVEVTQYF. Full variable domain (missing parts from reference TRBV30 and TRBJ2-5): SQTIHQWPATLVQPVGSPLSLECTVEGTSNPNLYWYRQAAGRGLQLLFYSVGIGQISSEVPQNLSASRPQDRQFILSSKKLLLSDSGFYLCAWSVEVTQYFGPGTRLLVL.

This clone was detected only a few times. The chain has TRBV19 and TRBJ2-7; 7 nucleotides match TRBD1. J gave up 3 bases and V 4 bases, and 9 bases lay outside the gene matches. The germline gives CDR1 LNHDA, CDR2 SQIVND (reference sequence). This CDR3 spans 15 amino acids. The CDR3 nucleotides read TGTGCCAGTAGTAAGGAACGGGACAGTTTCTACGAGCAGTACGTC. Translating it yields CASSKERDSFYEQYV.

The CDR3 sequence is CSVKLAGREQYV. CDR3 DNA: TGCAGCGTAAAACTAGCAGGTCGCGAGCAGTACGTC. The chain employs TRBV29-1 and TRBJ2-7; D may be TRBD2 (6 bases). CDR1 SQVTM and CDR2 ANQGSEA come from the germline V gene. The CDR3 runs to 12 residues. Trimming cost V 6 bases and J 6 bases, with 15 bases left between them.